This TCR beta chain comes out of a study of blood T cells in healthy people across ages. Study outcomes and limitations: What prevented conclusive comparison of naive and antigen-experienced cells was that PBMCs were unsorted.

Each of the donors had approximately 10 milliliters of peripheral blood drawn into EDTA-treated Vacutainer tubes. A note on this clonotype: Antigen: not known.

Sample-barcoded 5' priming and a J-beta primer mix drove a second PCR of about 7 to 12 cycles. TCRdb used MiXCR to reprocess the 5' RACE reads, holding one entry per CDR3 protein. The sample has hundreds of thousands of distinct CDR3 sequences, 58% seen once. The sample consisted of blood. This clonotype originated in a man under 40 in good health.

This CDR3 is CASSEVSGANVLTF. DNA of the CDR3: TGTGCCAGCAGTGAGGTATCTGGGGCCAACGTCCTGACTTTC. The chain joins TRBV28 to TRBJ2-6; D not resolved. Trimming stripped 5 bases from V and 1 base from J, with 6 bases between. CDR3 length: 14 residues. CDR1 is MDHEN and CDR2 is SYDVKM in the germline V gene.